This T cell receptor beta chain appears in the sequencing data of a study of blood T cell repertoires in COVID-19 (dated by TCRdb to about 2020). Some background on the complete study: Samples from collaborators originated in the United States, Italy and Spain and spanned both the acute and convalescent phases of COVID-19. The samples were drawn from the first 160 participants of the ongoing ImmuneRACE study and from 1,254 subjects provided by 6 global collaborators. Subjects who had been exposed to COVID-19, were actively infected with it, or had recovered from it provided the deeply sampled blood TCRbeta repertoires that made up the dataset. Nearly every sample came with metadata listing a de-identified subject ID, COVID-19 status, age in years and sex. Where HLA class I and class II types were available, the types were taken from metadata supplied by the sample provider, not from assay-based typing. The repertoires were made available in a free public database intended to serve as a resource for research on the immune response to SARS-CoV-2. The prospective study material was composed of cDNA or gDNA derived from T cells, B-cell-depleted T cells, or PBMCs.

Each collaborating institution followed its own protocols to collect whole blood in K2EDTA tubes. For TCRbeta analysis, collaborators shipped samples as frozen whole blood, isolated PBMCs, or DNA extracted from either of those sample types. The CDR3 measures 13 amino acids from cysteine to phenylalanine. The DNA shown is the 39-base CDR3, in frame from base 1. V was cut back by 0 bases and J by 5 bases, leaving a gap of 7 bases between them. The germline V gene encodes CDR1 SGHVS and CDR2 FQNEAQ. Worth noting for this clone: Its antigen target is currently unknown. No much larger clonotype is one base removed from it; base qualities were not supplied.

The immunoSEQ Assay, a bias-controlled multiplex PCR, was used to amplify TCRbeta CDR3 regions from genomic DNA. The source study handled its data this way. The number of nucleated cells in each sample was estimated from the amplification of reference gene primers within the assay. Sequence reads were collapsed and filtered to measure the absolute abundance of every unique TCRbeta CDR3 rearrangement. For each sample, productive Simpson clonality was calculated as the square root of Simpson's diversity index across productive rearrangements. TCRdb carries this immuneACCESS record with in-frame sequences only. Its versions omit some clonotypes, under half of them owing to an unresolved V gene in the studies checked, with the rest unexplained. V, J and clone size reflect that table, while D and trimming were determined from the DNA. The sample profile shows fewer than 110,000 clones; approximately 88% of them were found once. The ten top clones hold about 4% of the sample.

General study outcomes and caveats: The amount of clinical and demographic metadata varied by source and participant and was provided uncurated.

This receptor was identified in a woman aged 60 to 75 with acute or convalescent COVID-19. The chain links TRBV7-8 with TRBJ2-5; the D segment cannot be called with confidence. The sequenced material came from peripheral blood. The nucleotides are TGTGCCAGCAGCTTAGCGCACGAGGAGACCCAGTACTTC. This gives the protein CASSLAHEETQYF. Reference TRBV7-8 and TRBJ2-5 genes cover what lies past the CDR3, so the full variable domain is GAGVSQSPRYKVAKRGQDVALRCDPISGHVSLFWYQQALGQGPEFLTYFQNEAQLDKSGLPSDRFFAERPEGSVSTLKIQRTQQEDSAVYLCASSLAHEETQYFGPGTRLLVL.